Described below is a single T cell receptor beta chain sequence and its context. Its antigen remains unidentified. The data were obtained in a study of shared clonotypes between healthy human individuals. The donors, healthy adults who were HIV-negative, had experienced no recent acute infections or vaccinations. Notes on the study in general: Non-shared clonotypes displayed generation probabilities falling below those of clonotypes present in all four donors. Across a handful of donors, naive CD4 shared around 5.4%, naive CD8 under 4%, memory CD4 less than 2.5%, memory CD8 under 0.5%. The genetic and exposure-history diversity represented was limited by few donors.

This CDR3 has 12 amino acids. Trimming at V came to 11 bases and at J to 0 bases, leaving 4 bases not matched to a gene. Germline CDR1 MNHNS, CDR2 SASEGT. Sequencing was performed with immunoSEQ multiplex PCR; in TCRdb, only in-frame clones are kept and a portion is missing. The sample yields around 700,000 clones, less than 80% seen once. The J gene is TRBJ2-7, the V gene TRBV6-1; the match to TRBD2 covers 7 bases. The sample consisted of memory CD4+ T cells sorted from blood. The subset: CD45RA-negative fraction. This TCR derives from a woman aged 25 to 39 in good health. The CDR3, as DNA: TGTGCCGTAGCGGGCGTCTCCTACGAGCAGTACTTC. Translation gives CAVAGVSYEQYF.